The entry below describes one T cell receptor beta chain. The junction differs from germline at one of its ends, possibly a read error. The data originate from a study of tumor-infiltrating lymphocytes in primary liver carcinoma. Study details: Patients comprised men and women whose ages fell between 30 and 69 years.

Constant-region priming of 500 to 550 ng total RNA yielded TCR beta cDNA. Three rounds of nested multiplex PCR with slightly modified ARM-PCR produced TCR beta libraries. TRBV1-TRBV30 forward and Cbeta reverse primers drove the first two roughly 11-cycle rounds. One entry per CDR3 protein, called by TCRdb with MiXCR from the multiplex PCR reads. Here the sample spans approximately 310,000 distinct CDR3 sequences, around three fifths being singletons. Germline DNA was also extracted, and blood RNA was taken from unsorted whole blood. Germline V gives CDR1 LGHNA, CDR2 YSLEER. This CDR3 is 14 amino acids long.

This TCR derives from a man in his forties with primary liver carcinoma and hepatitis B virus infection. Sequences were obtained from peripheral blood. The chain recombines TRBV4-3 with TRBJ2-3; 7 nucleotides match TRBD1. The CDR3 DNA reads TGCGCCAGCAGCCCGACTAACGGGACAGATACTCAGTATTTT. It specifies CASSPTNGTDTQYF.